The subject of this entry is one T cell receptor (beta chain). Antigen: not known. The sample originates from a study of Ad26.COV2.S vaccination and SARS-CoV-2 variants. The treatment denotes: over 15 received Ad26.COV2.S at low or high dose, single or two shots; about 5 received placebo; per-sample allocation not given. At day 63 after the first vaccine or placebo injection, samples were drawn. Germline loops: CDR1 MDHEN, CDR2 SYDVKM. The CDR3 runs to 13 residues. Trimming shortened V by 6 bases and J by 2 bases, and 10 bases separated the two germline ends. Study-wide findings and caveats: TCR breadth and depth estimates may have understated total T cell responses.

Some clones are missing from TCRdb's copy, which holds only in-frame ones; the method was immunoSEQ multiplex PCR. The table records approximately 480,000 clones, 87% of them present only once. The gene calls are TRBV28 and TRBJ1-2; D may be TRBD1 (6 bases). The sequenced sample was peripheral blood, obtained in a trial of Ad26.COV2.S vaccine versus placebo. This TCR was sampled from a person aged 18 to 59 who received the Ad26.COV2.S COVID-19 vaccine or a placebo. In DNA form, the CDR3 reads TGTGCCAGCAGGCAGACAGGCAACTATGGCTACACCTTC. Its translation: CASRQTGNYGYTF.